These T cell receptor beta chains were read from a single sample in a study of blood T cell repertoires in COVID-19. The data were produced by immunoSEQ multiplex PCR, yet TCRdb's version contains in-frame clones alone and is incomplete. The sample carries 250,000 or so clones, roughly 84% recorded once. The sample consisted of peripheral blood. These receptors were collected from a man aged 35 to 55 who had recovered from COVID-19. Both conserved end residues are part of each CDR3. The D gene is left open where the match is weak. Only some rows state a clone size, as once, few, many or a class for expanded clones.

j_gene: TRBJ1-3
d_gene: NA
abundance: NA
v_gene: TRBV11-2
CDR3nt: TGTGCCAGCAGCTCCTCGAGAGGAGGAAACACCATATATTTT
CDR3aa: CASSSSRGGNTIYF

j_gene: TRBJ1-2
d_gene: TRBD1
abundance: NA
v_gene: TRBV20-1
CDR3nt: TGCAGTGCTAGTGAGACAGGGGGCGATGGCTACACCTTC
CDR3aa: CSASETGGDGYTF

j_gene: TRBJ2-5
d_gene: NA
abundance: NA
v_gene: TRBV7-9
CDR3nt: TGTGCCAGCAGCTTAGGAAGAACGGGCGGGGAGACCCAGTACTTC
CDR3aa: CASSLGRTGGETQYF

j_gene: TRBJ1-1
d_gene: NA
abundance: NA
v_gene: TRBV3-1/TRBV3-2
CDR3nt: TGTGCCAGCAGCCAAGTTGCAGACATGAACACTGAAGCTTTCTTT
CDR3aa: CASSQVADMNTEAFF

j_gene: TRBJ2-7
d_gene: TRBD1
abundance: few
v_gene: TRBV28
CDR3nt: TGTGCCAGCAGCCCGGACAGGGTGGGCGAGCAGTACTTC
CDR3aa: CASSPDRVGEQYF

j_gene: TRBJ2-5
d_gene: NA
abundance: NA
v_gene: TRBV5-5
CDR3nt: TGTGCCAGCAGCTTGTCGGCGGGAAAAGAGACCCAGTACTTC
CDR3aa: CASSLSAGKETQYF

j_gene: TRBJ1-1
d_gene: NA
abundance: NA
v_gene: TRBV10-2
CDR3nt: TGCGCCAGCAGTGGACATGGACAGATGAACACTGAAGCTTTCTTT
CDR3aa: CASSGHGQMNTEAFF

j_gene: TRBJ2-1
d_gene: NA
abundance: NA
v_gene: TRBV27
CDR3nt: TGTGCCAGCAGTTTAGATGGCCTCCGAGGCTCCTACAATGAGCAGTTCTTC
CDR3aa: CASSLDGLRGSYNEQFF

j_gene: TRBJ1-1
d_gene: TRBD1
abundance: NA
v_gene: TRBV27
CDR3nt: TGTGCCAGCAGCCTAGGGGGCGCGGGCCCGAACACTGAAGCTTTCTTT
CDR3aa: CASSLGGAGPNTEAFF

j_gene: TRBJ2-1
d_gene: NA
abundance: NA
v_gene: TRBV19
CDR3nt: TGTGCCAGTAGTTCGCACTTCCGGGGGTTGGTCAATGAGCAGTTCTTC
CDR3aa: CASSSHFRGLVNEQFF

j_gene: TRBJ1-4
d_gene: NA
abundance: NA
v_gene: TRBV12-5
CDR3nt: TGTGCTAGTGGTTTGGTACAGTCGCCAGCCGTCTGGTTCGAAAAACTGTTTTTT
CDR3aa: CASGLVQSPAVWFEKLFF

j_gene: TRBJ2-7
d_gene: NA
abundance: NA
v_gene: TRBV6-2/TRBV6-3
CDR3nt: TGTGCCAGCAGTTACCAGGCTCCAGGAACGGAGCAGTACTTC
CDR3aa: CASSYQAPGTEQYF

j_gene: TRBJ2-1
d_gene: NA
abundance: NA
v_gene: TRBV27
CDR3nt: TGTGCCAGCAGTCGGACAGCCTACAATGAGCAGTTCTTC
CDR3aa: CASSRTAYNEQFF

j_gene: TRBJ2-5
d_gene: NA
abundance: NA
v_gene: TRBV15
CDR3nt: TGTGCCACCAGCAGAGATCTGTTCGAGACCCAGTACTTC
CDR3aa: CATSRDLFETQYF

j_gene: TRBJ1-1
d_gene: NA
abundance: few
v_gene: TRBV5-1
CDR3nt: TGCGCCAGCAGCTTAGAGATTACAGAACCCCCTGAAGCTTTCTTT
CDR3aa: CASSLEITEPPEAFF

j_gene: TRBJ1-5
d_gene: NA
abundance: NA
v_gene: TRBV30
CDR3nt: TGTGCCTGGGCGGCAGGGCTAAACCAGCCCCAGCATTTT
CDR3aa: CAWAAGLNQPQHF

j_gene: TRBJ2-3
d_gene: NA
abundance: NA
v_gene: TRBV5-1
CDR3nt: TGCGCCAGCAGCCCGCTCCGCGGCACAGATACGCAGTATTTT
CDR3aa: CASSPLRGTDTQYF

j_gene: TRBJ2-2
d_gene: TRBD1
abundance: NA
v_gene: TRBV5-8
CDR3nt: TGTGCCAGCAGCTCGTATCGGACAGGGGAAGGGGAGCTGTTTTTT
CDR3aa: CASSSYRTGEGELFF

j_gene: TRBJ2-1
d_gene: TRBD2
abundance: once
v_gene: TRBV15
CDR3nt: TGTGCCACCAGCAGAGATACGGAGCGGGACTCCTACAATGAGCAGTTCTTC
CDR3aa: CATSRDTERDSYNEQFF

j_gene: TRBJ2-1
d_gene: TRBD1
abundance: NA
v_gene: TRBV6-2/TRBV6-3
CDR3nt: TGTGCCAGCAGTCACGACAGGGGTGGGGCGTATAAGCAGTTCTTC
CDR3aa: CASSHDRGGAYKQFF

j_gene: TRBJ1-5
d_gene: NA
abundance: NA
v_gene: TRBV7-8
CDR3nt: TGTGCCAGCAGCTTAGAGTTTGTGGCGGGTGATCAGCCCCAGCATTTT
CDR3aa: CASSLEFVAGDQPQHF

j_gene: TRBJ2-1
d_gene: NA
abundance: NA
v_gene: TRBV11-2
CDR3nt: TGTGCCAGCAGCTTATCCGGACTCAGGCTCAATGAGCAGTTCTTC
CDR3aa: CASSLSGLRLNEQFF

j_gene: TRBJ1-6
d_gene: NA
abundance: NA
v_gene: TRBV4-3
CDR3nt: TGCGCCAGCAGCCAAGATTTTCGCATAGGGAGAAATTCACCCCTCCACTTT
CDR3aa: CASSQDFRIGRNSPLHF

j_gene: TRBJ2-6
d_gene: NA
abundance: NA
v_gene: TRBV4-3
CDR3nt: TGCGCCAGCAGCCAAGATTCCTATTTCTCTGGGGCCAACGTCCTGACTTTC
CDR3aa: CASSQDSYFSGANVLTF

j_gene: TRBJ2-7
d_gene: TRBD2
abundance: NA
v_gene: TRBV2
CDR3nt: TGTGCCAGCAGGGGAGCAACAGCGGGGGAGAGCTCCTACGAGCAGTACTTC
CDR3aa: CASRGATAGESSYEQYF

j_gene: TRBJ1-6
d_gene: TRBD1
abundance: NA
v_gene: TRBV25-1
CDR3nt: TGTGCCAGCAGTGCCGGACAGGTCGGTTTGATCGCACCCCTCCACTTT
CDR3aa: CASSAGQVGLIAPLHF

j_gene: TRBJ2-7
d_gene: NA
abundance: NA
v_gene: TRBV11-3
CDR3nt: TGTGCCAGCAGCTTAGGACCCGCACAGGTGGAGCAGTACTTC
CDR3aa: CASSLGPAQVEQYF

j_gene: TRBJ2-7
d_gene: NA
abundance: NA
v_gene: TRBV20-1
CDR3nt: TGCAGTGCTAGTGCCGACGGGGTCCTACGAGGGCAGTACTTC
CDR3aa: CSASADGVLRGQYF

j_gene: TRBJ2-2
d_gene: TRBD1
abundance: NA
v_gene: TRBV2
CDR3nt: TGTGCCAGCACCAAGATGGGACAGTCGAGCACCGGGGAGCTGTTTTTT
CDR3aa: CASTKMGQSSTGELFF

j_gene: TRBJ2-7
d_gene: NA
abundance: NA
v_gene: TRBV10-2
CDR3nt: TGCGCCAGCAGTCCCAATGGGGGCCAAAGGGAGCAGTACTTC
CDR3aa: CASSPNGGQREQYF

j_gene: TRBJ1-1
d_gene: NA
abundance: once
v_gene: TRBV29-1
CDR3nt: TGCAGCGTTGTCCGTGGGGGAGGATGGCCTGAAGCTTTCTTT
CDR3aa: CSVVRGGGWPEAFF

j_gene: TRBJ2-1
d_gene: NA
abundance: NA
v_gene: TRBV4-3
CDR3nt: TGCGCCAGCAGCCAAGACAGGGGAGGGACCTACAATGAGCAGTTCTTC
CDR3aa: CASSQDRGGTYNEQFF

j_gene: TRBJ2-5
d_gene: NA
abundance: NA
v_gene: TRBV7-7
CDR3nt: TGTGCTAGCAGCTTAGGTAACAGCGGTGTAGAGACCCAGTACTTC
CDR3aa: CASSLGNSGVETQYF

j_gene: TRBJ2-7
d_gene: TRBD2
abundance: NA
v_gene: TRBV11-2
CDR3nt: TGTGCCAGCAGCTTAAGGGAGGGGACTTACCGTTTAGGCGAGCAGTACTTC
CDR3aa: CASSLREGTYRLGEQYF

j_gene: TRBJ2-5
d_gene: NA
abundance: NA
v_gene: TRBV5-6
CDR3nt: TGTGCCAGCAGCTTGGCGTTCACTCCGGGGTTTATCGGGACCCAGTACTTC
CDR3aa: CASSLAFTPGFIGTQYF

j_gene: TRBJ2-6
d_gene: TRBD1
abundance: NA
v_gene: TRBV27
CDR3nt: TGTGCCAGCAGTCCACAGGGGTCTGGGGCCAACGTCCTGACTTTC
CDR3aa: CASSPQGSGANVLTF

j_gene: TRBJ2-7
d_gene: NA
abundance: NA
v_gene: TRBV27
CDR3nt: TGTGCCAGCAGTTTAAGTGGGAGCTCCTACGAGCAGTACTTC
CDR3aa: CASSLSGSSYEQYF

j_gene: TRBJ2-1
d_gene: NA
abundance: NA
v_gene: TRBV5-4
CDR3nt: TGTGCCAGCAGCTTAATCCAGCGGAGTGACAATGAGCAGTTCTTC
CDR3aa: CASSLIQRSDNEQFF

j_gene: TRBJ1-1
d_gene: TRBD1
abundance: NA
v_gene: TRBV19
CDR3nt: TGTGCCAGTACCTCTCCCCAGGGACAGGCGAACACTGAAGCTTTCTTT
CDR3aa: CASTSPQGQANTEAFF

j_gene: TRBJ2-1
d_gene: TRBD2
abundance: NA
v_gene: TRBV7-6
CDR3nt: TGTGCCAGCAGCCGGACTAGCGGGGGCTATGAGCAGTTCTTC
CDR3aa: CASSRTSGGYEQFF

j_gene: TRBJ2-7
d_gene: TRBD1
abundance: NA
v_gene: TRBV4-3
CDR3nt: TGCGCCAGCAGCCAAAATGTAGCCAGGGGGCTTTACGAGCAGTACTTC
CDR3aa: CASSQNVARGLYEQYF

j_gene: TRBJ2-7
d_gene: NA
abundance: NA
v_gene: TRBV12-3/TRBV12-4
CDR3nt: TGTGCCAGCAGTCTCGGACAGACCTACGAGCAGTACTTC
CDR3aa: CASSLGQTYEQYF

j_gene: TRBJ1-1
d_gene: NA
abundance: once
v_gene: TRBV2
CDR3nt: TGTGCCAGCAGTTCAAGGGGCACTGAAGCTTTCTTT
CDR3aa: CASSSRGTEAFF

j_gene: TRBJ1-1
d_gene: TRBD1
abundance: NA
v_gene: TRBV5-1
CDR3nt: TGCGCCAGCAGCTTGGAGCCGATGGGACAGGGGGCTTCGGAAGCTTTCTTT
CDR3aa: CASSLEPMGQGASEAFF

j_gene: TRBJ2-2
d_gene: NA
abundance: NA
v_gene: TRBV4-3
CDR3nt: TGCGCCAGCAGCCAAGTCAGGAACACCGGGGAGCTGTTTTTT
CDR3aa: CASSQVRNTGELFF

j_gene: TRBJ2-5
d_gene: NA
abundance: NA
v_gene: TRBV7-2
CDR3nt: TGTGCCAGCAGCTTTGACAGGTACCAAGAGACCCAGTACTTC
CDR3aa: CASSFDRYQETQYF

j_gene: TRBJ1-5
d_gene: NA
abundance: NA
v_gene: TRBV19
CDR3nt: TGTGCCAGTAGTATAAAAATGGGCTGGGGCAATCAGCCCCAGCATTTT
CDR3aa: CASSIKMGWGNQPQHF

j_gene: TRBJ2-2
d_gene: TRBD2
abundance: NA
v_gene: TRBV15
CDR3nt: TGTGCCACCAGCAGAGATGGGACTAGCGGCACCACCGGGGAGCTGTTTTTT
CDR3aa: CATSRDGTSGTTGELFF